Sequencing of this T cell receptor (beta chain) was carried out in a study of cytomegalovirus exposure and HLA in healthy donors. Study context: Early released data comprised 80 million to 90 million unique TCRs from HLA-typed donors.

Researchers ran the PCR with 60 Vbeta and 13 Jbeta primers. Profiled with immunoSEQ multiplex PCR; TCRdb holds only in-frame clones, not every one. The sample consists of around 130,000 clones, about four fifths of them appearing once. The material sequenced was PBMCs. The TCR was taken from a young man in good health and CMV-seronegative.

CDR3 nucleotides: TGTGCCAGTAGTTTTTCACGGGGGATTCAGCCCCAGCATTTT. The encoded protein is CASSFSRGIQPQHF. This chain joins TRBV19 and TRBJ1-5, with D perhaps TRBD1 (5 bases). The CDR3 spans 14 residues. The V gene lost 5 bases and the J gene lost 6 bases, with 14 bases spanning the gap. In germline, CDR1 is LNHDA, CDR2 SQIVND (reference sequence).